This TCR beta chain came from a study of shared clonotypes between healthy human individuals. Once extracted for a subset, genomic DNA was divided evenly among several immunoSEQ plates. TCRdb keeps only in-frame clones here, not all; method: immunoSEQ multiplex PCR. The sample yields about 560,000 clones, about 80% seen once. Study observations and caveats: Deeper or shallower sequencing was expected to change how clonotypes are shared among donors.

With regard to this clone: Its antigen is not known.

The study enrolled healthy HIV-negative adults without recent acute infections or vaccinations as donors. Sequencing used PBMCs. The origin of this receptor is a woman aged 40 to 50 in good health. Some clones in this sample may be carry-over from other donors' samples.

The CDR3 bases are TGCGCCAGCAGCGGACTAACGGGACAGGGGACCTACAATGAGCAGTTCTTC. It specifies CASSGLTGQGTYNEQFF. This chain links TRBV5-1 with TRBJ2-1; 10 bases are shared with TRBD1. Germline V gene sequence: CDR1 SGHRS, CDR2 YFSETQ. With V trimmed by 4 bases and J by 2 bases, 9 bases remained unmatched. The CDR3 loop spans 17 amino acids.